The 32 T cell receptor beta chains below were found in one sample sequenced in a study of T cell responses to AZD1222 COVID-19 vaccine. This table comes from immunoSEQ multiplex PCR, and its TCRdb copy is limited to in-frame clones, with some not included. The sample consists of around 110,000 clones, roughly 87% of them appearing once. Material: peripheral blood, obtained on day 0 of AZD1222 vaccination. These receptors all stem from an adult in good health.

The chain uses TRBV29-1 and TRBJ2-1; the match to TRBD2 covers 7 bases. J gave up 1 base and V 3 bases, and 21 bases lay outside the gene matches. In germline, CDR1 is SQVTM, CDR2 ANQGSEA. The CDR3 covers 20 residues. CDR3 DNA: TGCAGCGTTGATAATCGGGCAGGACTAGGAGCGGGAAGGTCCTACAATGAGCAGTTCTTC. Its protein product is CSVDNRAGLGAGRSYNEQFF.

This sequence joins TRBV6-2 or TRBV6-3 and TRBJ2-5; TRBD1 matches 9 bases. Germline-derived CDR1 and CDR2 are MNHEY and SVGEGT. The CDR3 totals 14 residues. V lost 6 bases to trimming and J lost 5 bases; unmatched junction nucleotides: 7. The CDR3 region is CASSPGQGRETQYF. The CDR3 region has the DNA TGTGCCAGCAGCCCGGGACAGGGACGGGAGACCCAGTACTTC.

CDR3 DNA sequence: TGTGCCACCAGACAGACTTCGAACACCGGGGAGCTGTTTTTT. It translates to CATRQTSNTGELFF. The chain carries TRBV5-5 and TRBJ2-2; tentatively, D is TRBD1 (5 bases). The V gene's germline CDR1 is SGHKS and CDR2 YYEKEE (reference sequence). The V and J ends lost 9 bases and 0 bases respectively, with 12 bases between them. CDR3 length: 14 amino acids.

The genes are TRBV19 and TRBJ1-2, with 7 bases aligning to TRBD1. The germline gives CDR1 LNHDA, CDR2 SQIVND (reference sequence). With 4 bases clipped from V and 3 bases from J, the junction kept 8 bases outside the gene matches. This CDR3 contains 15 residues. The CDR3 bases are TGTGCCAGTAGTACCCCCGGGACAGTCCACTATGGCTACACCTTC. This encodes CASSTPGTVHYGYTF. Drawing the rest from reference TRBV19 and TRBJ1-2, the complete variable domain is DGGITQSPKYLFRKEGQNVTLSCEQNLNHDAMYWYRQDPGQGLRLIYYSQIVNDFQKGDIAEGYSVSREKKESFPLTVTSAQKNPTAFYLCASSTPGTVHYGYTFGSGTRLTVV.

The chain carries TRBV4-1 and TRBJ2-1; D might be TRBD2 (6 bases). Germline V gene lookup returns CDR1 MGHRA and CDR2 YSYEKL. The CDR3 totals 14 residues. The V and J ends lost 4 bases and 8 bases respectively, with 15 bases between them. As DNA, the CDR3 is TGCGCCAGCAGCCCCTCCGAGGGGAGGCATGAGCAGTTCTTC. It yields the protein CASSPSEGRHEQFF.

The V call is TRBV7-3, the J call TRBJ1-1, with 10 bases matching TRBD1. Germline CDR1 reads SGHTA; CDR2 reads FQGTGA. The CDR3 has 15 amino acids. After removal of 0 bases from V and 6 bases from J, the junction contained 4 bases not matched to a gene. The CDR3 DNA reads as TGTGCCAGCAGCTTAACATGGGACAGGGGCTCTGAAGCTTTCTTT. Translating it yields CASSLTWDRGSEAFF.

This chain links TRBV18 with TRBJ1-2; D gene uncertain. This CDR3 contains 15 residues. The germline CDR1 and CDR2 sequences are KGHSH and LQKENI. V lost 3 bases and J 0 bases, leaving 11 bases between the germline ends. The CDR3 nucleotides are TGTGCCAGCTCACCGGTCCCCGTCGCTAACTATGGCTACACCTTC. Translation gives CASSPVPVANYGYTF.

The rearrangement joins TRBV25-1 to TRBJ1-6, with 9 bases fitting TRBD1. V gave up 4 bases and J gave up 10 bases; unmatched junction bases: 5. The CDR3 spans 14 residues. CDR1 is MGHDK and CDR2 is SYGVNS in the germline V gene. The CDR3 DNA sequence: TGTGCCAGCAGTGCCGGGACAGGGAAATCACCCCTCCACTTT. This codes for CASSAGTGKSPLHF.

The chain uses TRBV7-8 and TRBJ1-2; 7 positions agree with TRBD1. V gave up 5 bases and J gave up 6 bases; unmatched junction bases: 3. The germline V gene encodes CDR1 SGHVS and CDR2 FQNEAQ. This CDR3 is built from 12 residues. The CDR3 reads CASSRQGDGYTF. The CDR3, as DNA: TGTGCCAGCAGCCGACAGGGCGATGGCTACACCTTC.

The V gene is TRBV6-5, the J gene TRBJ1-2, with 12 bases fitting TRBD1. Germline V gene data show CDR1 as MNHEY and CDR2 as SVGAGI. CDR3 length: 15 residues. J gave up 2 bases and V 5 bases, and 3 bases lay outside the gene matches. CDR3 protein: CASSTGTGGNYGYTF. For the CDR3, the DNA is TGTGCCAGCAGTACCGGGACAGGGGGCAACTATGGCTACACCTTC.

The chain joins TRBV6-5 to TRBJ2-3; no clear D. Germline V gene data show CDR1 as MNHEY and CDR2 as SVGAGI. The CDR3 covers 11 residues. Trimming removed 4 bases at V and 4 bases at J, with 3 bases between. CDR3 coding DNA: TGTGCCAGCAGTTCTGCAGATACGCAGTATTTT. This gives the protein CASSSADTQYF.

The CDR3 here is CASRTSGRAEETQYF. The CDR3 nucleotides are TGCGCCAGCAGAACTAGCGGGAGGGCAGAAGAGACCCAGTACTTC. The V and J genes are TRBV5-1 and TRBJ2-5, with 13 nucleotides matching TRBD2. The V gene's germline CDR1 is SGHRS and CDR2 YFSETQ. Trimming at V came to 5 bases and at J to 3 bases, leaving 4 bases not matched to a gene. This CDR3 is built from 15 residues.

V and J are TRBV28 and TRBJ2-2; 7 nucleotides align to TRBD2. CDR1 and CDR2 (germline): MDHEN, SYDVKM. V lost 5 bases and J lost 5; bases outside the gene matches: 8. CDR3 size: 15 residues. The CDR3 spells CASSPVGGITGELFF. The CDR3 DNA follows: TGTGCCAGCAGTCCGGTGGGGGGGATTACCGGGGAGCTGTTTTTT.

V gene TRBV3-1 (or the pseudogene TRBV3-2) combines with J gene TRBJ1-5, with a tentative D call TRBD1 (6 bases). Trimming removed 1 base at V and 0 bases at J, with 10 bases between. This CDR3 spans 16 amino acids. Germline V lookup: CDR1 LGHDT, CDR2 YNNKEL (reference sequence). The CDR3 DNA follows: TGTGCCAGCAGCCAAGGGGCAGGGGATAGCAATCAGCCCCAGCATTTT. Its translation is CASSQGAGDSNQPQHF.

The chain uses TRBV3-1 (or the pseudogene TRBV3-2) and TRBJ2-1; 11 bases are shared with TRBD2. Germline V gives CDR1 LGHDT, CDR2 YNNKEL (reference sequence). This CDR3 contains 15 residues. V was pared by 5 bases and J by 0 bases, with 0 bases of the junction left unmatched. CDR3 DNA sequence: TGTGCCAGCAGCACTAGCGGGAGCTCCTACAATGAGCAGTTCTTC. Encoded protein: CASSTSGSSYNEQFF.

The V and J genes are TRBV9 and TRBJ2-3; TRBD2 aligns across 7 bases. The V segment lost 0 bases and the J segment 4 bases; nucleotides outside the gene matches: 5. In germline, CDR1 is SGDLS, CDR2 YYNGEE. This CDR3 comprises 15 residues. As DNA, the CDR3 is TGTGCCAGCAGCGTAGGGGGGGACTACGCAGATACGCAGTATTTT. Its protein product is CASSVGGDYADTQYF.

The V and J genes are TRBV6-2 or TRBV6-3 and TRBJ2-3; 8 bases are a match to TRBD1. Germline V gene sequence: CDR1 MNHEY, CDR2 SVGEGT. V lost 4 bases to trimming and J lost 0 bases; unmatched junction nucleotides: 3. The CDR3 runs 15 residues. The CDR3 DNA reads TGTGCCAGCAGTTGGACAGGGCTTAGCACAGATACGCAGTATTTT. This encodes CASSWTGLSTDTQYF.

As DNA, the CDR3 is TGTGCCAGCTCATCTACAGGGGCAAGCGGCAATCAGCCCCAGCATTTT. It translates to CASSSTGASGNQPQHF. This rearrangement joins TRBV18 to TRBJ1-5, with 7 bases fitting TRBD1. Trimming cost V 5 bases and J 2 bases; bases outside gene matches: 9. The germline V gene encodes CDR1 KGHSH and CDR2 LQKENI. The CDR3 sequence is 16 residues long.

The sample holds a few counts of this clone. V gene TRBV28 combines with J gene TRBJ1-5, with 8 bases fitting TRBD1. The germline V gene has CDR1 MDHEN and CDR2 SYDVKM. This CDR3 is 17 amino acids long. Unmatched junction bases numbered 14, after V lost 6 bases and J lost 4 bases. The CDR3 nucleotides are TGTGCCAGCAGACCCCCTTGGGGCCAGGGGGCTAATCAGCCCCAGCATTTT. Translating gives CASRPPWGQGANQPQHF.

The table lists this clone with a few counts. The chain couples TRBV10-3 to TRBJ1-5; D perhaps matches TRBD1 (6 bases). The CDR3 runs 14 residues. V dropped 2 bases and J dropped 6 bases, with 11 bases sitting between them. The V gene's germline CDR1 is ENHRY and CDR2 SYGVKD. The chain's CDR3 is CAISEGQRGQPQHF. CDR3 coding DNA: TGTGCCATCAGTGAGGGACAGAGGGGTCAGCCCCAGCATTTT.

The chain employs TRBV4-1 and TRBJ1-4; 10 nucleotides line up with TRBD1. The CDR3 runs 19 residues. Germline V gene sequence: CDR1 MGHRA, CDR2 YSYEKL. After removal of 1 base from V and 8 bases from J, the junction contained 16 bases not matched to a gene. CDR3 sequence: CASSQGFRGTGAPWEKLFF. For the CDR3, the DNA is TGCGCCAGCAGCCAAGGATTTCGCGGGACAGGGGCCCCCTGGGAAAAACTGTTTTTT.

The V gene is TRBV11-2, the J gene TRBJ1-5; D might be TRBD1 (5 bases). The CDR3 is 13 residues long. The V and J ends lost 3 bases and 4 bases respectively, with 7 bases between them. Germline V gives CDR1 SGHAT, CDR2 FQNNGV. The CDR3 coding sequence is TGTGCCAGCAGCTTGGGACGAAATCAGCCCCAGCATTTT. Protein product: CASSLGRNQPQHF.

For the CDR3, the DNA is TGTGCCAGCAGCCAAGAAGGAGGGGGGCCGACAGATACGCAGTATTTT. Its translation is CASSQEGGGPTDTQYF. This chain joins TRBV3-1 (or the pseudogene TRBV3-2) and TRBJ2-3, with D perhaps given as TRBD1 or TRBD2 (6 bases each). The germline V and J ends were trimmed by 0 bases and 3 bases, with 13 bases remaining between them. The CDR3 spans 16 residues. Germline CDR1 is LGHDT and CDR2 is YNNKEL (reference sequence).

This rearrangement joins TRBV27 to TRBJ1-4, with D possibly TRBD1 on 5 matching bases. The CDR3 totals 16 residues. Trimming took 6 bases from V and 7 from J, leaving 21 bases between them. Germline assignment: CDR1 MNHEY and CDR2 SMNVEV (reference sequence). CDR3 in amino acids: CASRAWGGPGGEKLFF. The CDR3 DNA sequence: TGTGCCAGCAGAGCTTGGGGGGGACCGGGAGGTGAAAAACTGTTTTTT.

This rearrangement joins TRBV12-2 to TRBJ1-2; no DNA check was done on the table's D call, TRBD1. TRBV12-2 is annotated as a pseudogene. The length of the CDR3 is 14 residues. The CDR3 region is CASRLVGQGYGYTF. The CDR3 coding sequence is TGTGCAAGTCGCTTAGTGGGACAGGGGTATGGCTACACCTTC.

This clone turned up a few times. The chain uses TRBV30 and TRBJ2-7, with D possibly TRBD2 on 5 matching bases. The V end lost 4 bases, the J end lost 3 bases, and 13 bases lay between the germline ends. The V gene's germline CDR1 is GTSNPN and CDR2 SVGIG (reference sequence). The CDR3 extends over 13 amino acids. The CDR3 DNA sequence: TGTGCCTGGAACCTCGGGAATAACTACGAGCAGTACTTC. Protein sequence: CAWNLGNNYEQYF.

V usage is TRBV23-1 and J usage is TRBJ2-2; D unresolved. TRBV23-1 is sorted into the ORF group, with uncertain function. This CDR3 has 11 amino acids. Trimming cost V 7 bases and J 5 bases, with 5 bases left between them. DNA for the CDR3: TGCGCCAGCAATTGGACCGGGGAGCTGTTTTTT. It encodes CASNWTGELFF.

This clone was recorded only once. The chain recombines TRBV29-1 with TRBJ2-7; D is unclear. The CDR3 runs 15 residues. V was cut by 4 bases and J by 3 bases, with 19 bases left in between. The germline V gene has CDR1 SQVTM and CDR2 ANQGSEA. CDR3 nucleotide sequence: TGCAGCGTTGTGCCCCAAGGTGGGGTTCGCTACGAGCAGTACTTC. It encodes CSVVPQGGVRYEQYF.

Regarding this clone: Other DNA sequences in this specimen translate into the identical CDR3. The CDR3 DNA follows: TGTGCCACCAGTGACTGGGGAGGGACCGGGGAGCTGTTTTTT. Its protein product is CATSDWGGTGELFF. V is TRBV24-1 and J is TRBJ2-2, with TRBD2 matching 7 bases. The CDR3 sequence is 14 residues long. J was trimmed by 5 bases and V by 4 bases; bases with no gene match: 3. Germline loops: CDR1 KGHDR, CDR2 SFDVKD.

CDR3 sequence reads: CASSQGVRVEAFF. The CDR3 nucleotides are TGCGCCAGCAGCCAAGGTGTCAGGGTGGAGGCTTTCTTT. V gene TRBV4-3 combines with J gene TRBJ1-1; a possible D gene is TRBD1 (5 bases). The ends were cut back, 1 base at V and 11 bases at J, with 14 bases in the middle. Germline CDR1 and CDR2: LGHNA and YSLEER. CDR3 length equals 13 residues.

This clone was picked up a small number of times. The CDR3 region has the DNA TGTGCCAGCAGTCCTATACCCGGACAGGGCCAAACCCTGTTTGAGAACACTGAAGCTTTCTTT. Protein: CASSPIPGQGQTLFENTEAFF. The chain links TRBV6-6 to TRBJ1-1, with 8 nucleotides matching TRBD1. The junction had 24 bases not matched to a gene; V was cut back by 5 bases and J by 1 base. CDR1 is MNHNY and CDR2 is SVGAGI in the germline V gene (reference sequence). The length of the CDR3 is 21 residues.

The chain joins TRBV5-6 to TRBJ2-5, with D perhaps TRBD2 (5 bases). This CDR3 has 10 residues. Trimming took off 7 bases at V and 5 bases at J, with 6 bases between the two ends. Looked up from germline, CDR1 is SGHDT and CDR2 is YYEEEE. The CDR3 loop reads CASAGETQYF. CDR3 coding DNA: TGTGCCAGCGCGGGCGAGACCCAGTACTTC.